The rows below give T cell receptor beta chains drawn from one sample of a study of blood T cells in healthy people across ages. MiXCR, run by TCRdb on the 5' RACE reads, gives a single entry per CDR3 protein. The sample shows around 600,000 distinct CDR3 sequences, about 45% of them seen only once. Source material: blood. These receptors were taken from an older man in good health. Each CDR3 is given with its conserved first and last residue. Fields, in order: J gene, V gene, clone size, D gene, CDR3 DNA, CDR3 protein. D genes are given only for firm matches. Rows give clone size only sometimes, using once, few, many, or a class for an expanded clone.

>TRBJ1-1|TRBV9|once|NA
TGTGCCAGCAGGTCCTTGGAGGGCACTGAAGCTTTCTTT
CASRSLEGTEAFF
>TRBJ2-4|TRBV6-1|many|NA
TGTGCCAGCAGCCCTCGAGGACACTCCGTGGGGGCCAAAAACATTCAGTACTTC
CASSPRGHSVGAKNIQYF
>TRBJ2-1|TRBV12-3/TRBV12-4|NA|NA
NA
CASSLGTGVVDEQFF
>TRBJ2-1|TRBV20-1|NA|NA
TGCAGTGCTGCACGGTTAATAGAGCAGTTCTTC
CSAARLIEQFF
>TRBJ2-1|TRBV9|NA|NA
TGTGCCAGCAGCGCCGACAGAGTCTCCTACAATGAGCAGTTCTTC
CASSADRVSYNEQFF
>TRBJ2-1|TRBV20-1|few|NA
TGCAGTGCCATAAGACAGGAGAAAGAGCAGTTCTTC
CSAIRQEKEQFF
>TRBJ2-2|TRBV27|NA|NA
TGTGCCAGCAGTTTGGACAGATACACCGGGGAGCTGTTTTTT
CASSLDRYTGELFF
>TRBJ1-2|TRBV29-1|few|NA
TGCAGCGTTGAGACGACAGGTGGGGGGCTGGGATCTGGCTACACCTTC
CSVETTGGGLGSGYTF
>TRBJ2-7|TRBV4-3|NA|NA
TGCGCCAGCAGCCAAGATTTCGGGAGCTCCTATGAGCAGTACTTC
CASSQDFGSSYEQYF
>TRBJ2-1|TRBV7-9|few|TRBD1
TGTGCCAGCAGTCCTAGAGGGGGCAGGACGGGGAATGAGCAGTTCTTC
CASSPRGGRTGNEQFF
>TRBJ1-4|TRBV29-1|NA|NA
TGCAGCGTTGGAGGGGCGACAACTAATGAAAAACTGTTTTTT
CSVGGATTNEKLFF
>TRBJ2-3|TRBV4-3|NA|TRBD2
TGCGCCAGCAGCCTTATACTAGCGAGAGTGGGAGATACGCAGTATTTT
CASSLILARVGDTQYF
>TRBJ2-1|TRBV7-2|few|NA
TGTGCCAGCAGCTCTCAACTCCCGGCTATCGAGCAGTTCTTC
CASSSQLPAIEQFF
>TRBJ2-1|TRBV5-1|few|TRBD2
TGCGCCAGCAGCTTACGGCTAGCGGGGGGCAATGAGCAGTTCTTC
CASSLRLAGGNEQFF
>TRBJ2-7|TRBV6-2/TRBV6-3|NA|TRBD2
TGTGCCAGCAGTTACTTCCCCTCCTTACTAGCGGGGCATTACGAGCAGTACTTC
CASSYFPSLLAGHYEQYF
>TRBJ2-5|TRBV20-1|NA|NA
TGCAGTGCTCAGGACCAACCCCGAGGCAGGACCCAGTACTTC
CSAQDQPRGRTQYF
>TRBJ2-3|TRBV5-1|NA|TRBD1
TGCGCCAGCAGCCCCTGGACAGGGGCCACAGATACGCAGTATTTT
CASSPWTGATDTQYF
>TRBJ2-1|TRBV5-6|NA|TRBD2
TGTGCCAGCAGCTACCCGGGAGGCCAGAGCCCCTACAATGAGCAGTTCTTC
CASSYPGGQSPYNEQFF
>TRBJ1-1|TRBV6-5|few|NA
TGTGCCAGCAGCCGGCCAGGGTACACTGAAGCTTTCTTT
CASSRPGYTEAFF
>TRBJ2-1|TRBV10-3|few|TRBD1
TGTGCCATCAGTGAAGGGACAGGGCACAACAATGAGCAGTTCTTC
CAISEGTGHNNEQFF
>TRBJ1-2|TRBV6-6|many|NA
TGTGCCAGCAGTGACGCAGGGGTCTATGGCCACACCTTC
CASSDAGVYGHTF
>TRBJ2-5|TRBV6-6|NA|NA
TGTGCCAGCAGTTCTCACCGAGACAGCCAAGAGGCCCAGTACTTC
CASSSHRDSQEAQYF
>TRBJ2-1|TRBV7-2|NA|NA
TGTGCCAGCAGCCGATCGCCGGGACTGGGTTACAATGAGCAGTTCTTC
CASSRSPGLGYNEQFF
>TRBJ2-1|TRBV25-1|NA|NA
TGTGCCAGCCGCCTTGGTGGGAACTCCTACAATGAGCAGTTCTTC
CASRLGGNSYNEQFF
>TRBJ2-7|TRBV7-6|few|TRBD1
TGTGCCAGCAGCTTAGCCACCCGGGACAGATCCTACGAGCAGTACTTC
CASSLATRDRSYEQYF
>TRBJ2-3|TRBV7-9|once|NA
TGTGCCAGCAGGACCGGGGGATTGCAGTATTTT
CASRTGGLQYF
>TRBJ2-3|TRBV6-2/TRBV6-3|NA|TRBD1
TGTGCCAGCAGTTACCAAGAGGAGACAGGGACAGATACGCAGTATTTT
CASSYQEETGTDTQYF
>TRBJ2-5|TRBV30|NA|TRBD1
TGTGCCTGGAACTACAGGGGGTCACTCCTACAAGAGACCCAGTACTTC
CAWNYRGSLLQETQYF
>TRBJ2-4|TRBV7-2|NA|NA
TGTGCCAGCAGCCCAGGACAGATTCAGTACTTC
CASSPGQIQYF
>TRBJ1-5|TRBV27|NA|TRBD1
TGTGCCAGCAGACTAGGGACAGGGGGTTATCAGCCCCAGCATTTT
CASRLGTGGYQPQHF
>TRBJ2-1|TRBV7-9|few|NA
TGTGCCAGCAGCTTGGTCCACCCGGAGGATGAGCAGTTCTTC
CASSLVHPEDEQFF
>TRBJ2-7|TRBV9|NA|NA
TGTGCCAGCAGCGAAGCTCCCTACCGCGAAGGGAGCTCCTACGAGCAGTACTTC
CASSEAPYREGSSYEQYF
>TRBJ1-1|TRBV12-3/TRBV12-4|NA|NA
TGTGCCAGCAGTAACAAGCTGGGGGGGATGAACACTGAAGCTTTCTTT
CASSNKLGGMNTEAFF
>TRBJ2-4|TRBV5-6|NA|NA
TGTGCCAGCAGCTTAGGGCACGGCCTTCGGGAGCAGTACTTC
CASSLGHGLREQYF